The 17 T cell receptor beta chains reported below all come from one sample, sequenced in a study of cytomegalovirus exposure and HLA in healthy donors. Vbeta (60) and Jbeta (13) primers were used in the PCR. Produced via immunoSEQ multiplex PCR; TCRdb's table is partial and in-frame only. The data contain roughly 160,000 clones, more than 80% of them singletons. Sequencing input: PBMCs. Receptors were obtained from a woman aged 30 to 39 in good health and CMV-seropositive.

J is TRBJ1-1 and V is TRBV5-8, with 10 bases identical to TRBD1. The CDR3 runs to 15 residues. V lost 0 bases, J lost 7 bases, and 6 bases stayed unmatched. The germline CDR1 and CDR2 sequences are SGHTS and YDEGEE. CDR3 sequence reads: CASSLAGTGVVEAFF. In nucleotides, the CDR3 is TGTGCCAGCAGCTTGGCGGGGACAGGGGTGGTTGAAGCTTTCTTT.

The rearrangement joins TRBV9 to TRBJ1-2, with D possibly matching TRBD1 (5 bases). V was shortened by 0 bases and J by 4 bases, with 13 bases between the two germline ends. Germline V CDR1 and CDR2: SGDLS, YYNGEE. The CDR3 has 15 residues. The CDR3 loop reads CASSVVPGLAYGYTF. In DNA, the CDR3 is TGTGCCAGCAGCGTAGTGCCAGGGTTGGCCTATGGCTACACCTTC. Using reference TRBV9 and TRBJ1-2 for the parts outside the CDR3, the full variable domain is DSGVTQTPKHLITATGQRVTLRCSPRSGDLSVYWYQQSLDQGLQFLIQYYNGEERAKGNILERFSAQQFPDLHSELNLSSLELGDSALYFCASSVVPGLAYGYTFGSGTRLTVV.

The gene calls are TRBV19 and TRBJ1-4; no firm D call. V gave up 2 bases and J gave up 3 bases, with 7 bases separating them. Germline V lookup: CDR1 LNHDA, CDR2 SQIVND (reference sequence). The CDR3 is made up of 14 amino acids. The CDR3 spells CASSITVSNEKLFF. CDR3 bases: TGTGCCAGTAGTATAACTGTTTCTAATGAAAAACTGTTTTTT.

This chain links TRBV5-4 with TRBJ2-1; 8 bases align to TRBD2. The CDR3 loop spans 15 amino acids. V was clipped by 0 bases and J by 5 bases; unmatched bases: 4. Germline loops: CDR1 SGHNT, CDR2 YYREEE (reference sequence). CDR3 coding DNA: TGTGCCAGCAGCTTGGAAGCGGGGGCGCACAATGAGCAGTTCTTC. Translated, it gives CASSLEAGAHNEQFF.

CDR3 nucleotide sequence: TGTGCCAGCAGCGCGACAGGACCCACAGATACGCAGTATTTT. This gives the protein CASSATGPTDTQYF. The V gene is TRBV7-6, the J gene TRBJ2-3; D is possibly TRBD1 (6 bases). This CDR3 is built from 14 residues. Trimming stripped 5 bases from V and 2 bases from J, with 11 bases between. The V gene's germline CDR1 is SGHVS and CDR2 FNYEAQ.

The rearrangement uses TRBV5-1 and TRBJ1-1; 10 bases match TRBD1. The CDR3 is 14 amino acids. Unmatched junction bases numbered 4, after V lost 4 bases and J lost 4 bases. The germline CDR1 and CDR2 sequences are SGHRS and YFSETQ. This CDR3 reads CASSPGQGGTEAFF. CDR3 nucleotides: TGCGCCAGCAGCCCCGGACAGGGGGGCACTGAAGCTTTCTTT.

The rearrangement links TRBV5-6 to TRBJ2-6; 7 bases match TRBD2. The CDR3 has 14 residues. J was trimmed by 2 bases and V by 4 bases; bases with no gene match: 0. Germline lookup yields CDR1 SGHDT and CDR2 YYEEEE. This CDR3 reads CASSGGAGANVLTF. The CDR3 DNA sequence: TGTGCCAGCAGCGGGGGGGCTGGGGCCAACGTCCTGACTTTC.

The sample holds a few counts of this clone. This chain joins TRBV10-3 and TRBJ2-7; 10 bases are shared with TRBD2. Germline V gene data show CDR1 as ENHRY and CDR2 as SYGVKD. The CDR3 length is 14 residues. The V segment lost 6 bases and the J segment 0 bases; nucleotides outside the gene matches: 2. The CDR3 DNA reads TGTGCCATCAGAACTAGCGGGGACTCCTACGAGCAGTACTTC. Translation: CAIRTSGDSYEQYF.

This clone was detected a few times. This chain connects TRBV7-3 to TRBJ2-7; perhaps TRBD1 as D (6 bases). The ends were cut back, 5 bases at V and 7 bases at J, with 15 bases in the middle. The CDR3 has 13 amino acids. Germline CDR1 is SGHTA and CDR2 is FQGTGA. CDR3 sequence (DNA): TGTGCCAGCAGCCCCACAGGGCCCGGGGAGCAGTACTTC. Translating it yields CASSPTGPGEQYF.

V is TRBV18 and J is TRBJ1-1; 10 bases fit TRBD1. From germline, CDR1 is KGHSH and CDR2 LQKENI. V lost 6 bases, J lost 6 bases, and 13 bases stayed unmatched. The CDR3 length is 16 residues. The CDR3 loop is CASSAPGTGVISEAFF. CDR3 in DNA: TGTGCCAGCTCCGCACCCGGGACAGGGGTCATCTCTGAAGCTTTCTTT. The whole variable domain, filled in from reference TRBV18 and TRBJ1-1, reads NAGVMQNPRHLVRRRGQEARLRCSPMKGHSHVYWYRQLPEEGLKFMVYLQKENIIDESGMPKERFSAEFPKEGPSILRIQQVVRGDSAAYFCASSAPGTGVISEAFFGQGTRLTVV.

The rearrangement uses TRBV6-5 and TRBJ2-1; the match to TRBD1 covers 9 bases. Germline lookup yields CDR1 MNHEY and CDR2 SVGAGI. The length of the CDR3 is 14 residues. V was pared by 7 bases and J by 4 bases, with 5 bases of the junction left unmatched. CDR3: CASNTGQGYNEQFF. The CDR3 bases are TGTGCCAGCAATACGGGACAGGGATACAATGAGCAGTTCTTC.

The V and J genes are TRBV4-1 and TRBJ1-2, with D unclear. CDR3 length: 13 residues. Deletions cut 4 bases from V and 7 bases from J, with 13 bases between. Germline loops: CDR1 MGHRA, CDR2 YSYEKL. The CDR3 nucleotides are TGCGCCAGCAGCCCACCTGGGCTTGCTGGCTACACCTTC. Translation gives CASSPPGLAGYTF.

The genes are TRBV5-1 and TRBJ2-7; 9 bases match TRBD1. The germline V gene encodes CDR1 SGHRS and CDR2 YFSETQ. CDR3 size: 15 residues. V dropped 4 bases and J dropped 4; count of bases not matched to a gene: 9. The CDR3 loop is CASSRQGQGSYEQYF. For the CDR3, the DNA is TGCGCCAGCAGCCGGCAGGGACAGGGAAGTTACGAGCAGTACTTC.

This rearrangement joins TRBV19 to TRBJ1-4; 7 bases map to TRBD1. The germline V gene has CDR1 LNHDA and CDR2 SQIVND (reference sequence). There are 14 residues in the CDR3. J lost 5 bases, V lost 3 bases, and 3 bases had no gene match. The DNA for the CDR3 is TGTGCCAGTAGTATCGACAGGGCGAATGAAAAACTGTTTTTT. It specifies CASSIDRANEKLFF.

The chain couples TRBV27 to TRBJ1-1; 8 bases line up with TRBD1. CDR3 size: 15 residues. Germline CDR1 and CDR2: MNHEY and SMNVEV (reference sequence). With 4 bases clipped from V and 4 bases from J, the junction kept 8 bases outside the gene matches. CDR3 bases: TGTGCCAGCAGTTCACCGCTCAGGGGGCTCACTGAAGCTTTCTTT. Its protein is CASSSPLRGLTEAFF.

This chain uses TRBV7-2 with TRBJ2-2; 8 nucleotides match TRBD2. Germline trimming cut 4 bases from V and 1 base from J; bases unmatched to any gene: 5. Germline CDR1 SGHTA, CDR2 FQGNSA. The CDR3 contains 16 residues. The CDR3 here is CASSWSRGGNTGELFF. DNA of the CDR3: TGTGCCAGCAGCTGGAGCCGGGGGGGGAACACCGGGGAGCTGTTTTTT.

The chain links TRBV7-3 to TRBJ2-1, with 7 bases lining up with TRBD2. This CDR3 is 13 amino acids long. CDR1 is SGHTA, CDR2 FQGTGA, per germline. The V segment lost 5 bases and the J segment 9 bases; nucleotides outside the gene matches: 7. CDR3 sequence reads: CASSLRREGEQFF. CDR3 bases: TGTGCCAGCAGCCTACGCAGGGAGGGTGAGCAGTTCTTC.